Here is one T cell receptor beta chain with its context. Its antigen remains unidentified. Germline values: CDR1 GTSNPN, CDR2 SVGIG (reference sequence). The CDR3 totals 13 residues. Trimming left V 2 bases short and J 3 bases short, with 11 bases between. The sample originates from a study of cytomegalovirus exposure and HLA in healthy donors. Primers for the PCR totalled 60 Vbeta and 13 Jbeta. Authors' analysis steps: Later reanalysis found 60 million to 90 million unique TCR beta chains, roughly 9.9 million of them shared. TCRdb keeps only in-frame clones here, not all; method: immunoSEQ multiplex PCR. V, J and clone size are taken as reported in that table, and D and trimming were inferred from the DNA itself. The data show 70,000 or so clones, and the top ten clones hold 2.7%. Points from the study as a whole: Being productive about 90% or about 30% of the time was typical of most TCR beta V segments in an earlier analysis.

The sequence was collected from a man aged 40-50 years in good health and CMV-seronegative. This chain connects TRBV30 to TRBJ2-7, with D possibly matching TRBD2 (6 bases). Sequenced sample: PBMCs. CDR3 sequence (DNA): TGTGCCTGGAGTCGACTTAGCGGCTACGAGCAGTACTTC. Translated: CAWSRLSGYEQYF.